The 6 T cell receptor beta chains below come from one sample, sequenced in a study of cytomegalovirus exposure and HLA in healthy donors. Amplification used 60 Vbeta primers and 13 Jbeta primers. Using immunoSEQ multiplex PCR, the repertoire was profiled, and TCRdb retains in-frame clones only, with some absent. The table lists 90,000 to 100,000 clones, approximately 80% of them singletons, with roughly 3% in the top ten. The material sequenced was PBMCs. Every receptor here comes from a woman aged 35 to 49 in good health and CMV-seronegative.

V usage is TRBV27 and J usage is TRBJ2-7; D unclear. V dropped 7 bases and J dropped 4 bases, with 17 bases sitting between them. CDR3 length equals 14 residues. Germline values: CDR1 MNHEY, CDR2 SMNVEV (reference sequence). In DNA form, the CDR3 reads TGTGCCAGCATTCCCCCCAGGCCCCCATACGAGCAGTACTTC. Its protein product is CASIPPRPPYEQYF.

This chain uses TRBV6-4 with TRBJ2-2; 8 bases are a match to TRBD1. V shed 6 bases, J shed 7 bases, and the junction held 7 bases outside the gene matches. In germline, CDR1 is MRHNA, CDR2 SNTAGT. This CDR3 is built from 14 residues. The CDR3 DNA is TGTGCCAGCAGGAGTACAGGGGGGAACGGGGAGCTGTTTTTT. It is translated as CASRSTGGNGELFF.

This clone was detected only once. One junction end does not reproduce the germline sequence, and a read error may be involved. The chain couples TRBV28 to TRBJ2-5; D gene unclear. The V gene's germline CDR1 is MDHEN and CDR2 SYDVKM. The CDR3 runs 13 residues. The CDR3: CASNLRNQETQYF. The CDR3 DNA follows: TGTGCCAGCAACCTCAGAAACCAGGAGACCCAGTACTTC.

This clone showed up just once. The chain joins TRBV9 to TRBJ1-4, with D possibly being TRBD1 (6 bases). CDR1 and CDR2 (germline): SGDLS, YYNGEE. This CDR3 has 14 amino acids. Trimming took off 2 bases at V and 2 bases at J, with 7 bases between the two ends. CDR3 protein: CASSVQGTNEKLFF. In DNA form, the CDR3 reads TGTGCCAGCAGCGTCCAGGGGACTAATGAAAAACTGTTTTTT.

This rearrangement joins TRBV27 to TRBJ1-5; 8 bases agree with TRBD1. Germline lookup yields CDR1 MNHEY and CDR2 SMNVEV (reference sequence). This CDR3 contains 15 residues. V gave up 9 bases and J gave up 0 bases; unmatched junction bases: 7. The CDR3 here is CASRAGTGSNQPQHF. The CDR3 DNA sequence: TGTGCCAGTAGAGCCGGGACAGGTAGCAATCAGCCCCAGCATTTT.

The chain recombines TRBV5-1 with TRBJ1-2, with 7 bases identical to TRBD1. CDR3 length: 15 amino acids. Looked up from germline, CDR1 is SGHRS and CDR2 is YFSETQ. The V and J ends lost 2 bases and 8 bases, in that order; junction bases with no gene match: 12. The CDR3 coding sequence is TGCGCCAGCAGCTTACGACAGGGCTTTCGGGAAGGCTACACCTTC. Its translation: CASSLRQGFREGYTF.